These 24 T cell receptor beta chains share one sample of origin, sequenced in a study of blood T cells in healthy people across ages. A second about 7 to 11 cycle PCR used barcoded and J-beta primers. One entry per CDR3 protein results from TCRdb running MiXCR on the 5' RACE reads. The sample has a few hundred thousand distinct CDR3 sequences; approximately 25% are singletons. Sequencing used blood. Receptors originate from an older woman in good health.

The chain carries TRBV5-6 and TRBJ2-3; no clear D gene. Germline CDR1 and CDR2: SGHDT and YYEEEE. V dropped 0 bases and J dropped 2 bases, with 4 bases sitting between them. The CDR3 spans 13 residues. CDR3 bases: TGTGCCAGCAGCTTGGAACCCACAGATACGCAGTATTTT. It codes for CASSLEPTDTQYF.

This clonotype was seen a few times. This likely comes from a read error, as the CDR3 has no conserved phenylalanine or tryptophan at its end. The chain links TRBV3-1 to TRBJ1-6; D call uncertain. The CDR3 is 13 residues long. V lost 1 base and J 9 bases, leaving 7 bases between the germline ends. CDR1 and CDR2 from the germline V gene are LGHDT and YNNKEL (reference sequence). Here the CDR3 reads CASSQGESSPLHL. DNA of the CDR3: TGTGCCAGCAGCCAAGGAGAGAGTTCACCCCTCCACCTT.

CDR3: CASSRGGTPANYGYTF. The CDR3 coding sequence is TGTGCCAGCAGTAGGGGGGGGACGCCAGCTAACTATGGCTACACCTTC. This chain joins TRBV6-1 and TRBJ1-2; perhaps TRBD1 as D (6 bases). The CDR3 consists of 16 residues. Germline V gene lookup returns CDR1 MNHNS and CDR2 SASEGT. The ends were cut back, 5 bases at V and 0 bases at J, with 16 bases in the middle.

The rearrangement uses TRBV4-3 and TRBJ2-1; no firm D call. V gave up 1 base and J gave up 6 bases, with 13 bases separating them. This CDR3 comprises 15 residues. CDR1 is LGHNA and CDR2 is YSLEER in the germline V gene. The CDR3 DNA reads as TGCGCCAGCAGCCAAGGTCCTCCTTTAGGCAATGAGCAGTTCTTC. This gives the protein CASSQGPPLGNEQFF.

The chain couples TRBV6-4 to TRBJ2-2; D call uncertain. Germline V CDR1 and CDR2: MRHNA, SNTAGT. V was pared by 3 bases and J by 5 bases, with 7 bases between. The CDR3 is 13 amino acids. The CDR3 protein is CASSESETGELFF. In nucleotides, the CDR3 is TGTGCCAGCAGTGAATCGGAAACCGGGGAGCTGTTTTTT.

This clonotype was seen a few times. V is TRBV20-1 and J is TRBJ2-3, with D possibly matching TRBD1 (6 bases). The CDR3 covers 14 residues. Germline loops: CDR1 DFQATT, CDR2 SNEGSKA (reference sequence). The ends were cut back, 7 bases at V and 1 base at J, with 15 bases in the middle. In DNA form, the CDR3 reads TGCAGTGAGACAGGCAAAGGGGGCACAGATACGCAGTATTTT. Translated: CSETGKGGTDTQYF.

This clonotype was seen more than once but under ten times. CDR3 sequence: CAIDGGAETQYF. The DNA for the CDR3 is TGTGCGATAGATGGGGGGGCAGAGACCCAGTACTTC. The chain links TRBV7-2 to TRBJ2-1; possible D gene TRBD2, 7 bases. The DNA end favors TRBJ2-5, so the J call may be wrong. Germline CDR1 is SGHTA and CDR2 is FQGNSA. CDR3 length equals 12 residues.

The chain links TRBV6-2 or TRBV6-3 to TRBJ2-3; 12 positions match TRBD1. The germline V gene has CDR1 MNHEY and CDR2 SVGEGT. This CDR3 is 17 amino acids long. The V gene end was trimmed by 2 bases and the J gene end by 4 bases; junction bases not matched to a gene: 7. CDR3 DNA: TGTGCCAGCAGTTACGGCCCGGGACAGGGGGCGGCAGATACGCAGTATTTT. This codes for CASSYGPGQGAADTQYF.

In its sample, this clonotype was seen a few times. The rearrangement joins TRBV7-9 to TRBJ2-6; D gene ambiguous. The germline V gene encodes CDR1 SEHNR and CDR2 FQNEAQ (reference sequence). There are 15 residues in the CDR3. The germline V and J ends were trimmed by 5 bases and 2 bases, with 10 bases remaining between them. CDR3 in DNA: TGTGCCAGCAGCCTGTCCTCTACTGGGGCCAACGTCCTGACTTTC. Its translation is CASSLSSTGANVLTF.

CDR3 sequence reads: CASSASRGELFF. CDR3 DNA: TGTGCCAGCAGCGCGAGTAGGGGGGAGCTGTTTTTT. This chain uses TRBV7-2 with TRBJ2-2, with D hard to call. Germline CDR1 and CDR2: SGHTA and FQGNSA. With 5 bases removed from V and 8 bases from J, the gap between germline ends came to 9 bases. This CDR3 is built from 12 residues.

The chain combines TRBV7-2 with TRBJ2-5; the D gene could be TRBD1 or TRBD2 (6 bases each). The CDR3 extends over 14 amino acids. Germline CDR1 is SGHTA and CDR2 is FQGNSA. The V gene lost 5 bases and the J gene lost 4 bases, with 14 bases spanning the gap. The chain's CDR3 is CASSTEEGVETQYF. The CDR3 DNA follows: TGTGCCAGCAGCACAGAGGAGGGGGTAGAGACCCAGTACTTC.

Only a few counts were recorded for this clonotype. This chain connects TRBV7-2 to TRBJ2-6, with D perhaps matching TRBD1 (5 bases). The CDR3 runs 17 residues. V was cut by 1 base and J by 2 bases, with 12 bases left in between. Germline CDR1 reads SGHTA; CDR2 reads FQGNSA. CDR3 sequence (DNA): TGTGCCAGCAGCTTAGTGGGTGGGGCTACTGGGGCCAACGTCCTGACTTTC. It encodes CASSLVGGATGANVLTF. The full variable domain, in which reference TRBV7-2 and TRBJ2-6 provide the parts outside the CDR3, is GAGVSQSPSNKVTEKGKDVELRCDPISGHTALYWYRQSLGQGLEFLIYFQGNSAPDKSGLPSDRFSAERTGGSVSTLTIQRTQQEDSAVYLCASSLVGGATGANVLTFGAGSRLTVL.

The chain joins TRBV6-6 to TRBJ2-4, with 8 nucleotides matching TRBD2. Trimming cost V 5 bases and J 6 bases; bases outside gene matches: 9. The CDR3 has 15 residues. The germline V gene encodes CDR1 MNHNY and CDR2 SVGAGI (reference sequence). The CDR3 spells CASSPRGGGGNIQYF. The CDR3 nucleotides are TGTGCCAGCAGTCCTCGGGGGGGCGGGGGAAACATTCAGTACTTC.

CDR3 sequence reads: CASSQGAGTWQFF. The CDR3, as DNA: TGTGCCAGCAGCCAAGGGGCTGGGACTTGGCAGTTCTTC. The V and J genes are TRBV14 and TRBJ2-1; a possible D gene is TRBD2 (6 bases). The CDR3 covers 13 residues. The ends were cut back, 1 base at V and 12 bases at J, with 13 bases in the middle. The V gene's germline CDR1 is SGHDN and CDR2 FVKESK.

This clonotype was picked up a small number of times. This chain connects TRBV2 to TRBJ2-1; 8 bases map to TRBD1. Germline loops: CDR1 SNHLY, CDR2 FYNNEI. Trimming cost V 5 bases and J 1 base; bases outside gene matches: 7. The CDR3 is made up of 16 amino acids. The CDR3 sequence: CASSPRTGRSYNEQFF. CDR3 DNA: TGTGCCAGCAGTCCAAGGACAGGGCGGTCCTACAATGAGCAGTTCTTC.

This clonotype occurred a few times. The V gene is TRBV7-9, the J gene TRBJ2-2; 13 positions match TRBD2. Unmatched junction bases numbered 7, after V lost 5 bases and J lost 7 bases. The CDR3 is made up of 16 amino acids. Germline CDR1 SEHNR, CDR2 FQNEAQ (reference sequence). The CDR3 coding sequence is TGTGCCAGCAGCGCAGGACTAGCGGGGGCCAACGGGGAGCTGTTTTTT. Translating gives CASSAGLAGANGELFF.

The chain uses TRBV7-9 and TRBJ1-4, with D unresolved. The germline V gene encodes CDR1 SEHNR and CDR2 FQNEAQ (reference sequence). Deletions cut 8 bases from V and 0 bases from J, with 10 bases between. The CDR3 is made up of 14 amino acids. The CDR3 loop reads CASSEQATNEKLFF. CDR3 in DNA: TGTGCCAGCTCCGAGCAGGCAACTAATGAAAAACTGTTTTTT.

CDR3 sequence: CSVTTVSGNTIYF. The CDR3 DNA is TGCAGCGTTACGACAGTTTCTGGAAACACCATATATTTT. The chain has TRBV29-1 and TRBJ1-3, with D possibly being TRBD1 (5 bases). Per the germline V gene, CDR1 is SQVTM and CDR2 is ANQGSEA. Trimming left V 5 bases short and J 1 base short, with 9 bases between. CDR3 length: 13 amino acids.

The rearrangement joins TRBV3-1 to TRBJ2-1; the match to TRBD2 covers 12 bases. V dropped 2 bases and J dropped 11; count of bases not matched to a gene: 10. Per germline, CDR1 LGHDT and CDR2 YNNKEL (reference sequence). The CDR3 totals 16 residues. The CDR3 DNA is TGTGCCAGCAGCCAAAGACTAGCGGGGGACCCGCAGAAGCAGTTCTTC. It codes for CASSQRLAGDPQKQFF.

This clonotype was counted at least ten times. V gene TRBV6-1 combines with J gene TRBJ1-4; D gene uncertain. The germline V gene encodes CDR1 MNHNS and CDR2 SASEGT. Trimming took off 6 bases at V and 8 bases at J, with 10 bases between the two ends. There are 12 residues in the CDR3. This chain's CDR3 is CASRGIGEKLFF. CDR3 sequence (DNA): TGTGCCAGCAGGGGAATCGGAGAAAAACTGTTTTTT.

This clonotype came up a few times. The CDR3 region has the DNA TGTGCCAGCAGCTCCACCCCTTGGCAGGTCCGCGAGCAGTTCTTC. It is translated as CASSSTPWQVREQFF. V is TRBV7-2 and J is TRBJ2-1; D unclear. Germline-derived CDR1 and CDR2 are SGHTA and FQGNSA. The CDR3 extends over 15 amino acids. V lost 4 bases to trimming and J lost 10 bases, with 20 bases between them.

This clonotype has only a few counts. The CDR3 sequence: CSGLREPQETQYF. CDR3 sequence (DNA): TGCAGCGGTCTTCGGGAGCCCCAAGAGACCCAGTACTTC. The chain couples TRBV29-1 to TRBJ2-5; tentatively, D is TRBD2 (6 bases). Germline V gene sequence: CDR1 SQVTM, CDR2 ANQGSEA. The ends were cut back, 7 bases at V and 1 base at J, with 13 bases in the middle. CDR3 length: 13 amino acids.

The V call is TRBV7-9, the J call TRBJ1-2; a possible D gene is TRBD1 (6 bases). Germline V CDR1 and CDR2: SEHNR, FQNEAQ (reference sequence). The CDR3 is 17 amino acids. The V and J ends lost 0 bases and 4 bases respectively, with 18 bases between them. The CDR3 DNA is TGTGCCAGCAGCTTAGCCAGGGCTTGGGGGCCCAGCTATGGCTACACCTTC. Translation gives CASSLARAWGPSYGYTF.

V gene TRBV4-3 combines with J gene TRBJ1-2, with TRBD1 identical over 10 bases. With 3 bases clipped from V and 6 bases from J, the junction kept 10 bases outside the gene matches. Germline V gives CDR1 LGHNA, CDR2 YSLEER. The CDR3 contains 16 residues. CDR3 amino acids: CASSHDRGRRHDGYTF. CDR3 nucleotide sequence: TGCGCCAGCAGCCATGACAGGGGGCGACGGCACGATGGCTACACCTTC.